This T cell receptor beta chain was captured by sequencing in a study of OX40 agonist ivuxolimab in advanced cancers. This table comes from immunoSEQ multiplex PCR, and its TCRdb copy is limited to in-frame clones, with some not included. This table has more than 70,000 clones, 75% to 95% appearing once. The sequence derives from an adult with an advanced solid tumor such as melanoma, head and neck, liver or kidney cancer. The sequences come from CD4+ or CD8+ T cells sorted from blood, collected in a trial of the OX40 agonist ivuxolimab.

Written as DNA, the CDR3 is TGTGCCAGCAGCTCGACTGACGCGGTCAAAAACATTCAGTACTTC. It yields the protein CASSSTDAVKNIQYF. The chain couples TRBV28 to TRBJ2-4; no firm D call. V lost 6 bases to trimming and J lost 3 bases, with 15 bases between them. From germline, CDR1 is MDHEN and CDR2 SYDVKM. CDR3 length equals 15 residues.